These 8 T cell receptor beta chains share one sample of origin, sequenced in a study of graft-versus-host responses after intestinal transplantation. Profiled with immunoSEQ multiplex PCR; TCRdb holds only in-frame clones, not every one. The sample lists under 150,000 clones, about 93% occurring once. Their specific antigens are unknown. The input for sequencing was unstimulated CD4+ T cells sorted from spleen or lymph node cells, taken before intestinal transplant. These receptors all come from a human donor who received an intestinal transplant.

The chain combines TRBV30 with TRBJ2-7; 7 bases line up with TRBD1. The CDR3 totals 18 residues. Germline CDR1 GTSNPN, CDR2 SVGIG (reference sequence). J was trimmed by 1 base and V by 0 bases; bases with no gene match: 15. CDR3 residues: CAWSVPRQGRRISYEQYF. CDR3 sequence (DNA): TGTGCCTGGAGTGTACCGAGACAGGGCCGGCGTATTTCCTACGAGCAGTACTTC.

The V call is TRBV15, the J call TRBJ2-7; 8 positions match TRBD2. Germline V gene data show CDR1 as LNHNV and CDR2 as YYDKDF (reference sequence). V lost 0 bases, J lost 1 base, and 2 bases stayed unmatched. The CDR3 sequence is 15 residues long. CDR3 nucleotide sequence: TGTGCCACCAGCAGAGACGGGAGGGGATCCTACGAGCAGTACTTC. It translates to CATSRDGRGSYEQYF.

The CDR3 loop reads CASSRGQGGFQPQHF. The CDR3 region has the DNA TGTGCCAGCAGTCGGGGACAGGGAGGTTTCCAGCCCCAGCATTTT. The V call is TRBV27, the J call TRBJ1-5; TRBD1 aligns across 9 bases. V dropped 5 bases and J dropped 7; count of bases not matched to a gene: 9. The CDR3 is 15 amino acids. Per the germline V gene, CDR1 is MNHEY and CDR2 is SMNVEV (reference sequence).

The chain joins TRBV28 to TRBJ2-7; D uncertain. The CDR3 spans 15 residues. Germline-derived CDR1 and CDR2 are MDHEN and SYDVKM. Trimming removed 4 bases from V and 0 bases from J, with 13 bases in between. The CDR3 region has the DNA TGTGCCAGCAGTTCGTCCTCAACCAGCTCCTACGAGCAGTACTTC. This gives the protein CASSSSSTSSYEQYF.

The genes are TRBV7-9 and TRBJ2-1; either TRBD1 or TRBD2 may fit D (5 bases each). The CDR3 sequence is 15 residues long. The V end was cut by 7 bases, the J end by 7 bases, with 20 bases between. Germline CDR1 is SEHNR and CDR2 is FQNEAQ (reference sequence). CDR3 nucleotide sequence: TGTGCCAGCACCTCCAAGGGGCTAGCCAGAAATGAGCAGTTCTTC. It yields the protein CASTSKGLARNEQFF.

The gene calls are TRBV28 and TRBJ2-7; the match to TRBD2 covers 9 bases. Germline V CDR1 and CDR2: MDHEN, SYDVKM. J lost 4 bases, V lost 8 bases, and 3 bases had no gene match. This CDR3 contains 12 residues. The CDR3 here is CASLTSGYEQYF. DNA for the CDR3: TGTGCCAGCCTGACTAGCGGATACGAGCAGTACTTC. Full variable domain (remainder filled in from reference TRBV28 and TRBJ2-7): DVKVTQSSRYLVKRTGEKVFLECVQDMDHENMFWYRQDPGLGLRLIYFSYDVKMKEKGDIPEGYSVSREKKERFSLILESASTNQTSMYLCASLTSGYEQYFGPGTRLTVT.

This clone was counted a few times. This chain links TRBV7-9 with TRBJ2-3; TRBD2 matches 11 bases. Germline V CDR1 and CDR2: SEHNR, FQNEAQ (reference sequence). The CDR3 loop spans 12 amino acids. V trimming: 5 bases; J trimming: 10 bases; junction bases outside the gene matches: 2. The chain's CDR3 is CASSPGLAAQYF. CDR3 DNA: TGTGCCAGCAGCCCGGGACTAGCGGCGCAGTATTTT.

The rearrangement links TRBV27 to TRBJ2-2; D unresolved. V was trimmed by 2 bases and J by 0 bases, leaving 7 bases between them. The CDR3 contains 15 residues. Looked up from germline, CDR1 is MNHEY and CDR2 is SMNVEV (reference sequence). The CDR3 region has the DNA TGTGCCAGCAGTTTACTGGGGTCGAACACCGGGGAGCTGTTTTTT. It codes for CASSLLGSNTGELFF.